This T cell receptor beta chain was captured by sequencing in a study of vaccination effects on CD4 cells after COVID-19 (dated by TCRdb to between 2022 and 2023). In terms of the full investigation: In the ViraFEST assay, PBMC were stimulated with viral peptide pools, and antigen-specific CD4+ T cell clonotypes were then identified by expansion using TCR sequencing. Post-vaccine samples across the study were collected a median of 72 days after the second dose, with a range of 14 to 241. About 2 million PBMC per well were cultured in IMDM with about 5.1% human AB serum, roughly 10 IU/ml IL-2 and gentamicin, plus 10 ug/ml peptides. SARS-CoV-2 spike-specific CD4+ TCR repertoires from before and after mRNA vaccination were compared in COVID-19 convalescent patients and in infection-naive vaccine recipients. Altogether, around 11 COVID-19 convalescent patients and several SARS-CoV-2-naive healthy vaccine recipients made up the full study. In the study, cultures from other donors were sequenced using the Oncomine TCR Beta short-read assay on an Illumina iSeq 100. General findings and caveats noted by the study authors: Both infection-induced and vaccine-induced clones contracted markedly at late post-vaccination timepoints, which is consistent with waning T cell responses. Only a small number of convalescent patients were included, and no early post-infection timepoints were available, which limited the study. In healthy vaccine recipients, vaccine-induced clones were almost all SARS-CoV-2 mono-reactive, with only 1 of 255 cross-reactive with common cold coronaviruses.

After more than 9 days of culture, CD4+ T cells were isolated with the EasySep CD4+ T cell isolation kit. Each participant received two doses of an mRNA SARS-CoV-2 vaccine, either BNT162b2 or mRNA-1273. The absence of prior SARS-CoV-2 infection in healthy vaccine recipients was confirmed by negative nucleocapsid antibodies before and after vaccination. Half of the culture medium was replaced with fresh IL-2-containing medium on days 3 and 7. Each peptide stimulation condition was cultured in triplicate wells unless otherwise noted. PBMC were separated from whole blood using Ficoll-Paque Plus gradient centrifugation and were then either cryopreserved at -140C or used fresh. The QIAamp micro DNA kit was used to extract genomic DNA from the cultured CD4+ T cells. To prepare the library, the immunoSEQ multiplex PCR assay was applied. TCR beta CDR3 sequencing was performed on DNA from the cultured, isolated CD4+ T cells. Processing in the source paper ran as follows. The analysis removed non-productive TCR sequences, trimmed reads to the CDR3 region, and retained only CDR3s that were 7 or more amino acids long. The MANAFEST web app was used to pick out antigen-specific clonotypes by comparing their expansion in peptide wells with that in reference cultures. To count as positive, a clone had to show expansion at FDR<0.05 compared with the reference and with all other wells, an odds ratio above 5, and a frequency above 0.1% in two replicate wells. A clonotype was defined as cross-reactive if the clonotype was significantly expanded both in SARS-CoV-2 spike wells and in at least one common cold coronavirus spike condition. CDR3 similarity was assessed by Levenshtein distance with the stringdist R package, and unrooted trees were built with ape in R 3.6.1. Held by TCRdb, this immuneACCESS table contains in-frame sequences only and omits some clones. Under half of the omission traces to an unresolved V gene where checked; the cause of the rest is unknown. From that table come the V and J calls and clone size; the DNA was used to work out D and trimming. The sample has some 69,000 clones on record, 65% to 80% of them singletons. 2% to 3% of the sample lies in the top ten.

In this sample, this clone turned up a few times. It has no known antigen specificity. The sample holds no much larger clone one base away, and base qualities are not on file. The sequence was obtained from a human donor who received a COVID-19 vaccine. Material: CD4+ T cells from PBMCs cultured without peptide, obtained after COVID-19 vaccination.

The CDR3 in this case is CSVGAGQLNTEAFF. The nucleotide sequence is given as TGCAGCGTTGGGGCGGGACAGCTGAACACTGAAGCTTTCTTT. This receptor chain uses TRBV29-1 and TRBJ1-1, and 7 bases in between align with TRBD1. From V the trimming removes 4 bases and from J it removes 0 bases, while the gene matches leave 5 bases of the junction unaccounted for. From cysteine to phenylalanine, the CDR3 is 14 amino acids long. The read is trimmed to its CDR3 DNA, 42 bases read in frame from base 1. The CDR1 and CDR2 encoded by the germline V gene are SQVTM and ANQGSEA.